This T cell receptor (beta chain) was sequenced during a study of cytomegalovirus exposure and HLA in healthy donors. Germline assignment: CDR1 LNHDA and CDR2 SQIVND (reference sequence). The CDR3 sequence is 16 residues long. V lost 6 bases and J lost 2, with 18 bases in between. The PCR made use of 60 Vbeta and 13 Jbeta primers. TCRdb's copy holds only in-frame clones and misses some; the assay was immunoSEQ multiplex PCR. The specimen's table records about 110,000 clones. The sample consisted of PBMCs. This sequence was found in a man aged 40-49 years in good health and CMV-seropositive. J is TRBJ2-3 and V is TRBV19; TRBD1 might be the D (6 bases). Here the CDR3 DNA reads TGTGCCAGTAGCACCGGACAGAAGAAGGTCACAGATACGCAGTATTTT. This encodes CASSTGQKKVTDTQYF.